Below, one T cell receptor beta chain is given with its context. Its antigen is as yet unknown. This sample was taken from a study of response to subunit inactivated influenza vaccine. Study-wide points: Few additional T cells are recruited per seasonal influenza vaccination, authors suggested.

V was trimmed by 5 bases and J by 4 bases, leaving 18 bases between them. CDR1 SGHTA and CDR2 FQGNSA come from the germline V gene. The CDR3 is 15 residues long. One entry per CDR3 protein results from TCRdb running MiXCR on the RT-PCR reads. The sample includes about 310,000 distinct CDR3 sequences, just over 20% of them seen just once. The clonotype originates from a man in his fifties or sixties who received an inactivated influenza vaccine. The J gene is TRBJ2-7, the V gene TRBV7-2, with D perhaps TRBD2 (7 bases). Sequenced here: PBMCs from blood, sampled 21 months after vaccination. For the CDR3, the DNA is TGTGCCAGCAGCGCCCGAGGGGGGGGCCCTTACGAGCAGTACTTC. This gives the protein CASSARGGGPYEQYF.